This T cell receptor beta chain stems from a study of T cells in Graves' hyperthyroidism and ophthalmopathy. Study-wide results and caveats: The majority of expanded thyroid clonotypes above 0.001 also appeared in blood. Progression to ophthalmopathy was predicted a median of approximately 6.4 months early.

The J segment lost 6 bases and the V segment lost 5 bases, leaving 10 bases of the junction unmatched. The CDR3 is made up of 16 amino acids. The germline CDR1 and CDR2 sequences are MGHDK and SYGVNS. Regarding this clonotype: Its antigen is not identified.

Researchers amplified the TCR beta CDR3 regions from RNA transcripts. HTBI primers were the set used in a first-round RT-PCR of the TCR CDR3. TCRdb called the multiplex PCR reads again in MiXCR, with one record for every CDR3 protein. The data contain more than 550,000 distinct CDR3 sequences, roughly 46% of them seen just once; the ten biggest clones take up more than 7%. Patients with uncontrolled infections, other autoimmune diseases, pregnancy or lactation were excluded. Diagnostic assessment was based on clinical symptoms, serum thyroxine and TRAb, thyroid ultrasound and orbital computed tomography.

This TCR was recovered from an adult man with Graves' disease, either hyperthyroidism or ophthalmopathy (not recorded which). The chain combines TRBV25-1 with TRBJ2-5; 12 positions agree with TRBD1. The sequenced sample was peripheral blood or thyroid tissue (not recorded which). This CDR3 reads CASSFSGTGGTKTQYF. The CDR3, as DNA: TGTGCCAGCAGTTTCTCGGGGACAGGGGGCACGAAGACCCAGTACTTC.